The 18 T cell receptor beta chains reported below all come from one sample, sequenced in a study of T cells after yellow fever vaccination. Each CDR3 protein is one row after TCRdb ran MiXCR on the 5' RACE reads. The sample lists 250,000 to 350,000 distinct CDR3 sequences; 7.5% to 9.5% were seen once. This specimen consisted of CD4+ T cells sorted from PBMCs, obtained 5 days after the yellow fever booster vaccination. These receptors all come from a man younger than 30 who received the YFV17D yellow fever vaccine.

This chain uses TRBV7-2 with TRBJ2-3, with D possibly matching TRBD2 (5 bases). Trimming left V 5 bases short and J 2 bases short, with 20 bases between. The CDR3 is 17 amino acids. Germline CDR1 SGHTA, CDR2 FQGNSA. The DNA of the CDR3 is TGTGCCAGCAGCAAGGGAGCTGCGGGTTCCCCCACAGATACGCAGTATTTT. It translates to CASSKGAAGSPTDTQYF.

This clonotype was seen many times. V usage is TRBV5-6 and J usage is TRBJ2-5; maybe TRBD1 (6 bases). CDR3 length: 13 residues. Per the germline V gene, CDR1 is SGHDT and CDR2 is YYEEEE. V was clipped by 1 base and J by 7 bases, with 11 bases between them. CDR3 in amino acids: CASSLNRVVTQYF. The DNA of the CDR3 is TGTGCCAGCAGCTTGAACAGGGTGGTGACCCAGTACTTC.

CDR3 nucleotide sequence: TGTGCCAGCAGCCCTGGACAGGGGAGAGAAGAGACCCAGTACTTC. Protein: CASSPGQGREETQYF. This rearrangement joins TRBV5-6 to TRBJ2-5; 9 nucleotides match TRBD1. Germline values: CDR1 SGHDT, CDR2 YYEEEE. The CDR3 totals 15 residues. J was trimmed by 3 bases and V by 4 bases; bases with no gene match: 7.

For the CDR3, the DNA is TGTGCCAGCAGCTCGTCCGGGGCGAGTGGCTACACCTTC. This encodes CASSSSGASGYTF. The chain is built from TRBV11-2 and TRBJ1-2, with a tentative D call TRBD1 (5 bases). This CDR3 spans 13 amino acids. V was trimmed by 4 bases and J by 7 bases, leaving 13 bases between them. Germline CDR1 and CDR2: SGHAT and FQNNGV.

V gene TRBV11-2 combines with J gene TRBJ2-3; D gene uncertain. The CDR3 has 15 amino acids. Trimming took off 1 base at V and 7 bases at J, with 15 bases between the two ends. Germline CDR1 reads SGHAT; CDR2 reads FQNNGV. The CDR3 sequence is CASSLVLTDRNTQYF. CDR3 bases: TGTGCCAGCAGCTTAGTACTGACGGACCGAAATACGCAGTATTTT.

This clonotype occurred a few times. The chain employs TRBV10-3 and TRBJ2-1; tentatively, D is TRBD2 (5 bases). There are 13 residues in the CDR3. The V end was cut by 6 bases, the J end by 0 bases, with 6 bases between. Germline CDR1 ENHRY, CDR2 SYGVKD. CDR3 nucleotide sequence: TGTGCCATCAGGGGGAGCTCCTACAATGAGCAGTTCTTC. Translating it yields CAIRGSSYNEQFF.

The CDR3 DNA reads TGTGCCAGCAGTAACAGGGTGTGGGATCAGCCCCAGCATTTT. This gives the protein CASSNRVWDQPQHF. The chain is built from TRBV2 and TRBJ1-5; D possibly corresponds to TRBD1 (6 bases). Germline-derived CDR1 and CDR2 are SNHLY and FYNNEI. This CDR3 is 14 amino acids long. V lost 5 bases and J lost 5, with 13 bases in between.

This chain joins TRBV19 and TRBJ1-1; D unresolved. There are 14 residues in the CDR3. The germline V gene encodes CDR1 LNHDA and CDR2 SQIVND (reference sequence). V lost 7 bases, J lost 2 bases, and 14 bases lay in between. The CDR3 DNA reads as TGTGCCAGTACCGGAGGGAGCGCCAACACTGAAGCTTTCTTT. Translation gives CASTGGSANTEAFF. Based on the CDR3 plus reference TRBV19 and TRBJ1-1, the full variable domain is DGGITQSPKYLFRKEGQNVTLSCEQNLNHDAMYWYRQDPGQGLRLIYYSQIVNDFQKGDIAEGYSVSREKKESFPLTVTSAQKNPTAFYLCASTGGSANTEAFFGQGTRLTVV.

The chain recombines TRBV4-2 with TRBJ2-3; 12 nucleotides align to TRBD2. Trimming at V came to 0 bases and at J to 6 bases, leaving 10 bases not matched to a gene. Germline V gene data show CDR1 as LGHNA and CDR2 as YNFKEQ. The CDR3 contains 18 residues. The DNA of the CDR3 is TGTGCCAGCAGCCAAGACCCCCCTAGCGGGGGGGCCTGGGATACGCAGTATTTT. This translates into CASSQDPPSGGAWDTQYF.

This clonotype was counted only a few times. The J gene is TRBJ1-2, the V gene TRBV11-2, with 10 bases that match TRBD1. This CDR3 region has 16 residues. Losses at the gene ends were 5 bases for V and 7 bases for J; bases not matched to a gene: 13. Germline V CDR1 and CDR2: SGHAT, FQNNGV. The CDR3 reads CASSPISDRGLGGYTF. CDR3 in DNA: TGTGCCAGCAGCCCGATTTCTGACAGGGGGCTCGGTGGCTACACCTTC.

This rearrangement joins TRBV6-5 to TRBJ1-1; TRBD1 might be the D (5 bases). Trimming pared 7 bases from V and 0 bases from J, leaving 9 bases between. The CDR3 covers 13 residues. The V gene's germline CDR1 is MNHEY and CDR2 SVGAGI. CDR3 nucleotides: TGTGCCAGCAATCGGGGCATGAACACTGAAGCTTTCTTT. Its protein is CASNRGMNTEAFF.

This clonotype was seen repeatedly, ten times or more. The chain is built from TRBV4-3 and TRBJ2-5, with D perhaps TRBD2 (5 bases). Germline CDR1 is LGHNA and CDR2 is YSLEER. The CDR3 is 16 residues long. Trimming pared 0 bases from V and 1 base from J, leaving 12 bases between. The CDR3 DNA follows: TGCGCCAGCAGCCAAGATTTCTTGGGAGTCCAAGAGACCCAGTACTTC. It encodes CASSQDFLGVQETQYF.

Only a few counts were recorded for this clonotype. The J gene is TRBJ2-3, the V gene TRBV5-6, with 8 bases lining up with TRBD1. The CDR3 sequence is 15 residues long. Germline V gene data show CDR1 as SGHDT and CDR2 as YYEEEE. V shed 4 bases and J 4 bases; nucleotides not matched to a gene: 8. In DNA, the CDR3 is TGTGCCAGCAGCCTTCTTCGGACAGGGCCAGATACGCAGTATTTT. Translation: CASSLLRTGPDTQYF.

This clonotype occurred a few times. The chain links TRBV18 to TRBJ1-5; D is perhaps TRBD1 (5 bases). V was trimmed by 3 bases and J by 5 bases, leaving 14 bases between them. The V gene's germline CDR1 is KGHSH and CDR2 LQKENI. The CDR3 is made up of 15 amino acids. CDR3 coding DNA: TGTGCCAGCTCACCTTTTACCTTGGGGGATCAGCCCCAGCATTTT. This gives the protein CASSPFTLGDQPQHF.

The chain is built from TRBV6-2 or TRBV6-3 and TRBJ1-5; unclear D gene. The ends were cut back, 2 bases at V and 7 bases at J, with 9 bases in the middle. The CDR3 extends over 13 amino acids. Germline lookup yields CDR1 MNHEY and CDR2 SVGEGT. In DNA form, the CDR3 reads TGTGCCAGCAGTTACAGTGTTTGGCAGCCCCAGCATTTT. Its protein product is CASSYSVWQPQHF.

The gene calls are TRBV9 and TRBJ2-7, with 13 bases fitting TRBD2. The CDR3 spans 16 residues. CDR1 is SGDLS, CDR2 YYNGEE, per germline. J lost 0 bases, V lost 3 bases, and 3 bases had no gene match. As DNA, the CDR3 is TGTGCCAGCAGCGAGGGGACTAGCGGGGCCTCCTACGAGCAGTACTTC. Translating gives CASSEGTSGASYEQYF.

V is TRBV18 and J is TRBJ2-5, with D perhaps being TRBD1 or TRBD2 (5 bases each). CDR3 length: 16 amino acids. Germline CDR1 KGHSH, CDR2 LQKENI. Between the trimmed V and J ends, which lost 3 bases and 7 bases, there was a span of 21 bases. The CDR3 nucleotides are TGTGCCAGCTCACCGCGGGTAGCAGGGCCCCCAGGGACCCAGTACTTC. This translates into CASSPRVAGPPGTQYF.

This clonotype was seen only a few times. The CDR3, as DNA: TGTGCCAGCAGCTATGGGCTCAGGGCCTACAATGAGCAGTTCTTC. It translates to CASSYGLRAYNEQFF. This chain links TRBV7-3 with TRBJ2-1; TRBD1 is a possible D gene (5 bases). The V end was cut by 4 bases, the J end by 2 bases, with 12 bases between. The CDR3 is made up of 15 amino acids. Germline V gene sequence: CDR1 SGHTA, CDR2 FQGTGA.